The entry that follows covers one T cell receptor (beta chain) sequence. This specimen belongs to a study of T cell responses to AZD1222 COVID-19 vaccine. Generated by immunoSEQ multiplex PCR, the TCRdb table keeps only in-frame clones and is missing some. Of around 110,000 clones listed, approximately 93% are singletons. The CDR3 is 16 residues long. Trimming removed 3 bases from V and 2 bases from J, with 17 bases in between. Germline lookup yields CDR1 SEHNR and CDR2 FQNEAQ (reference sequence). The sequencing here drew on peripheral blood, taken on day 0 of AZD1222 vaccination. V and J are TRBV7-9 and TRBJ2-7; D is possibly TRBD2 (5 bases). The source of this sequence is an adult in good health. The CDR3 loop reads CASSFTDSLRPYEQYF. For the CDR3, the DNA is TGTGCCAGCAGCTTTACGGACTCGCTCCGCCCCTACGAGCAGTACTTC. The whole variable domain, filled in from reference TRBV7-9 and TRBJ2-7, reads DTGVSQNPRHKITKRGQNVTFRCDPISEHNRLYWYRQTLGQGPEFLTYFQNEAQLEKSRLLSDRFSAERPKGSFSTLEIQRTEQGDSAMYLCASSFTDSLRPYEQYFGPGTRLTVT.